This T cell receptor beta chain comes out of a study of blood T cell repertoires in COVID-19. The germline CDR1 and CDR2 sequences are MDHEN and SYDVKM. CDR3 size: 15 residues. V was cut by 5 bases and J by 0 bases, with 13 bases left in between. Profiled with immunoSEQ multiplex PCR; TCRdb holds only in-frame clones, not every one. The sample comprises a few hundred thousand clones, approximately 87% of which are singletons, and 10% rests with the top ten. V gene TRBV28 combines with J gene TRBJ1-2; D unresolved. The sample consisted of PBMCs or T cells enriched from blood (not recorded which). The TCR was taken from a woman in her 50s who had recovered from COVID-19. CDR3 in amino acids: CASSARREANYGYTF. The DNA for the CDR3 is TGTGCCAGCAGTGCTCGACGGGAGGCTAACTATGGCTACACCTTC.